The 25 T cell receptor beta chains below come from one sample, sequenced in a study of blood T cell repertoires in COVID-19. Data came from immunoSEQ multiplex PCR; TCRdb stores just in-frame clones and leaves some out. The sample holds around 170,000 clones, approximately 80% seen once. Source material: PBMCs or T cells enriched from blood (not recorded which). These receptor sequences come from a man between 60 and 70 years old who had been exposed to COVID-19.

The chain links TRBV5-1 to TRBJ2-1; TRBD1 matches 7 bases. This CDR3 has 15 amino acids. CDR1 and CDR2 from the germline V gene are SGHRS and YFSETQ. The V and J ends lost 3 bases and 7 bases, in that order; junction bases with no gene match: 10. The DNA for the CDR3 is TGCGCCAGCAGCTGGCGGCACCCAGGGGGAAATGAGCAGTTCTTC. As protein: CASSWRHPGGNEQFF.

The chain recombines TRBV7-2 with TRBJ1-3; TRBD1 matches at 7 bases. The CDR3 totals 16 residues. The germline gives CDR1 SGHTA, CDR2 FQGNSA. V shed 0 bases and J 2 bases; nucleotides not matched to a gene: 4. The CDR3 DNA sequence: TGTGCCAGCAGCTTAGCGCGGACAGGCGCTGGAAACACCATATATTTT. Translation: CASSLARTGAGNTIYF.

The chain has TRBV11-3 and TRBJ2-1; 9 bases map to TRBD1. Germline-derived CDR1 and CDR2 are SGHNT and YENEEA. V shed 5 bases, J shed 8 bases, and the junction held 13 bases outside the gene matches. The CDR3 spans 16 residues. CDR3 DNA: TGTGCCAGCAGCCTACTATCCGGGACAGGGACCGATGAGCAGTTCTTC. Protein sequence: CASSLLSGTGTDEQFF.

As for this clone: The same CDR3 can be traced to other DNA sequences in this sample. The V gene is TRBV3-1 (or the pseudogene TRBV3-2), the J gene TRBJ2-7; D might be TRBD2 (5 bases). This CDR3 is built from 12 residues. Trimming cost V 3 bases and J 3 bases, with 6 bases left between them. CDR1 and CDR2 from the germline V gene are LGHDT and YNNKEL (reference sequence). CDR3 DNA sequence: TGTGCCAGCAGCCAGGGAGACTACGAGCAGTACTTC. Translating it yields CASSQGDYEQYF.

V is TRBV5-1 and J is TRBJ1-2; D perhaps matches TRBD1 (6 bases). CDR1 is SGHRS and CDR2 is YFSETQ in the germline V gene. The CDR3 is 14 residues long. Trimming shortened V by 0 bases and J by 5 bases, and 11 bases separated the two germline ends. The CDR3 is CASSLDRAMYGYTF. The CDR3 DNA follows: TGCGCCAGCAGCTTGGACAGGGCTATGTATGGCTACACCTTC.

The rearrangement uses TRBV5-4 and TRBJ1-5; a possible D gene is TRBD1 (6 bases). The CDR3 contains 17 residues. CDR1 is SGHNT, CDR2 YYREEE, per germline (reference sequence). Deletions cut 0 bases from V and 6 bases from J, with 19 bases between. The CDR3 loop is CASSLGFPGGATQPQHF. The CDR3 bases are TGTGCCAGCAGCTTGGGTTTCCCTGGGGGGGCGACTCAGCCCCAGCATTTT.

This clone was counted a few times. The chain has TRBV7-8 and TRBJ1-2; tentative D call: TRBD1 (5 bases). The CDR3 length is 18 residues. V shed 5 bases and J shed 7 bases, with 29 bases lying between them. CDR1 is SGHVS, CDR2 FQNEAQ, per germline. CDR3 nucleotide sequence: TGTGCCAGCAGCCGACCTAGAACGGACATCCTGGACGTAGGTGGCTACACCTTC. Protein sequence: CASSRPRTDILDVGGYTF.

This clone was recorded a few times. The chain recombines TRBV20-1 with TRBJ2-1; 11 nucleotides match TRBD2. The V and J ends lost 3 bases and 6 bases, in that order; junction bases with no gene match: 10. This CDR3 comprises 16 residues. The germline V gene has CDR1 DFQATT and CDR2 SNEGSKA (reference sequence). CDR3 loop: CSASDSGRARVNEQFF. CDR3 nucleotides: TGCAGTGCTAGTGATAGCGGGAGGGCCAGGGTCAATGAGCAGTTCTTC.

The chain recombines TRBV18 with TRBJ2-7, with 11 bases lining up with TRBD1. V lost 3 bases to trimming and J lost 6 bases; unmatched junction nucleotides: 10. The CDR3 contains 16 residues. Germline V gene sequence: CDR1 KGHSH, CDR2 LQKENI. The CDR3 loop reads CASSPSQGQGGLEQYF. The DNA of the CDR3 is TGTGCCAGCTCACCGTCTCAGGGACAGGGGGGTCTCGAGCAGTACTTC.

The J gene is TRBJ2-1, the V gene TRBV21-1; TRBD1, the table's D call, was not compared with the DNA. TRBV21-1 is labeled a pseudogene. This CDR3 is 18 amino acids long. CDR3 sequence: CASSKAIWDRGSYNEQFF. The CDR3 DNA follows: TGTGCCAGCAGCAAAGCCATCTGGGACAGGGGGTCCTACAATGAGCAGTTCTTC.

V is TRBV5-1 and J is TRBJ1-1; 8 bases match TRBD1. With V trimmed by 4 bases and J by 4 bases, 3 bases remained unmatched. Germline values: CDR1 SGHRS, CDR2 YFSETQ. CDR3 length: 13 amino acids. Here the CDR3 reads CASSQTGATEAFF. As DNA, the CDR3 is TGCGCCAGCAGCCAGACAGGGGCCACTGAAGCTTTCTTT.

This chain joins TRBV21-1 and TRBJ2-7; TRBD2 is the table's D call and was not checked against the DNA. TRBV21-1 represents a pseudogene. This CDR3 comprises 14 residues. CDR3 amino acids: CASSETSLSSEQYF. In DNA, the CDR3 is TGTGCCAGCAGCGAAACTAGCCTCTCTTCAGAGCAGTACTTC.

V is TRBV13 and J is TRBJ2-1; 14 bases match TRBD2. Germline V gives CDR1 PRHDT, CDR2 FYEKMQ (reference sequence). CDR3 length: 18 residues. Germline trimming cut 4 bases from V and 7 bases from J; bases unmatched to any gene: 12. CDR3 nucleotides: TGTGCCAGCAGCTCGACTAGCGGGAGGGCCGCGGGGTTTAATGAGCAGTTCTTC. Protein: CASSSTSGRAAGFNEQFF.

Here the CDR3 reads CASSGEDRGRAYNEQFF. For the CDR3, the DNA is TGTGCCAGCAGCGGCGAGGACAGGGGGCGCGCCTACAATGAGCAGTTCTTC. The J gene is TRBJ2-1, the V gene TRBV7-9, with 11 bases lining up with TRBD1. V was clipped by 5 bases and J by 2 bases; unmatched bases: 8. Germline CDR1 reads SEHNR; CDR2 reads FQNEAQ (reference sequence). The CDR3 has 17 residues.

The chain couples TRBV20-1 to TRBJ2-3; no clear D. The length of the CDR3 is 11 residues. The germline V and J ends were trimmed by 2 bases and 5 bases, with 5 bases remaining between them. The germline V gene encodes CDR1 DFQATT and CDR2 SNEGSKA (reference sequence). The CDR3 nucleotides are TGCAGTGCTAGAAGAGGAGATACGCAGTATTTT. It specifies CSARRGDTQYF.

V and J are TRBV30 and TRBJ2-7; D uncertain. Trimming cost V 3 bases and J 5 bases, with 8 bases left between them. The CDR3 has 11 amino acids. Germline-derived CDR1 and CDR2 are GTSNPN and SVGIG (reference sequence). Here the CDR3 DNA reads TGTGCCTGGAGCTCCAGGAACGAGCAGTACTTC. Its protein product is CAWSSRNEQYF.

The CDR3: CASSQEQGPYGYTF. The CDR3 coding sequence is TGCGCCAGCAGCCAGGAACAGGGACCCTATGGCTACACCTTC. V gene TRBV4-1 combines with J gene TRBJ1-2; D is perhaps TRBD1 (6 bases). Germline values: CDR1 MGHRA, CDR2 YSYEKL. This CDR3 has 14 residues. V shed 3 bases and J shed 4 bases, with 12 bases lying between them.

V gene TRBV11-3 combines with J gene TRBJ2-3; TRBD1 agrees at 7 bases. V was clipped by 5 bases and J by 3 bases; unmatched bases: 8. The CDR3 is 15 amino acids. Per the germline V gene, CDR1 is SGHNT and CDR2 is YENEEA. The CDR3: CASSRRQGTTDTQYF. For the CDR3, the DNA is TGTGCCAGCAGCCGCCGACAGGGTACAACAGATACGCAGTATTTT.

The CDR3 spells CASSVGASGRSVSEQYF. The CDR3 coding sequence is TGTGCCAGCAGCGTAGGGGCTAGCGGGAGGAGCGTTAGCGAGCAGTACTTC. The V and J genes are TRBV9 and TRBJ2-7; TRBD2 matches 11 bases. Germline CDR1 is SGDLS and CDR2 is YYNGEE. The J segment lost 6 bases and the V segment lost 0 bases, leaving 11 bases of the junction unmatched. The CDR3 has 17 amino acids.

This clone has just a few counts. The chain recombines TRBV10-1 with TRBJ1-2; weak D call: TRBD1 (5 bases). The length of the CDR3 is 14 residues. Germline-derived CDR1 and CDR2 are WNHNN and SYGVQD (reference sequence). The V gene lost 6 bases and the J gene lost 4 bases, with 15 bases spanning the gap. CDR3 protein: CASRDPGGVYGYTF. The DNA for the CDR3 is TGCGCCAGCAGGGACCCGGGGGGGGTCTATGGCTACACCTTC.

The chain employs TRBV6-4 and TRBJ2-1; 8 nucleotides match TRBD2. The CDR3 covers 19 residues. Trimming removed 3 bases from V and 5 bases from J; junction bases left unmatched: 18. Germline V lookup: CDR1 MRHNA, CDR2 SNTAGT. For the CDR3, the DNA is TGTGCCAGCAGTGAGGAGCTCGCGGGGGGAGCGGGAAGGAACAATGAGCAGTTCTTC. This sequence encodes CASSEELAGGAGRNNEQFF.

The rearrangement links TRBV7-2 to TRBJ2-7; 8 bases line up with TRBD2. Germline values: CDR1 SGHTA, CDR2 FQGNSA. With V trimmed by 5 bases and J by 0 bases, 9 bases remained unmatched. This CDR3 region has 16 residues. The CDR3 reads CASSPQDSGISYEQYF. The CDR3 bases are TGTGCCAGCAGCCCTCAGGATAGCGGGATCTCCTACGAGCAGTACTTC.

The chain joins TRBV5-1 to TRBJ2-1; D is uncertain. CDR1 SGHRS and CDR2 YFSETQ come from the germline V gene. V was trimmed by 0 bases and J by 9 bases, leaving 10 bases between them. The length of the CDR3 is 13 residues. CDR3 nucleotides: TGCGCCAGCAGCTTGGATCGCGGCGGTGAGCAGTTCTTC. It translates to CASSLDRGGEQFF.

This clone appeared once. The germline gene is not matched at one end of the junction; a read error may be the cause. V usage is TRBV9 and J usage is TRBJ2-7; 10 nucleotides align to TRBD2. Germline values: CDR1 SGDLS, CDR2 YYNGEE. This CDR3 is 15 amino acids long. CDR3 residues: CASSAGLAGGSEQYF. The CDR3 DNA reads as TGTGCCAGTAGCGCCGGATTAGCGGGAGGATCCGAGCAGTACTTC.

The V gene is TRBV19, the J gene TRBJ1-1, with 7 bases fitting TRBD1. The germline gives CDR1 LNHDA, CDR2 SQIVND (reference sequence). The CDR3 is 15 residues long. The V gene end was trimmed by 3 bases and the J gene end by 4 bases; junction bases not matched to a gene: 8. The CDR3 region is CASSIRDRLGTEAFF. The CDR3 DNA is TGTGCCAGTAGTATTCGGGACAGACTGGGCACTGAAGCTTTCTTT.